This T cell receptor (beta chain) was sequenced in a study of blood T cell repertoires in COVID-19 (TCRdb year 2020). About the full investigation: Collaborator samples came from the United States, Italy and Spain and covered acute and convalescent phases of COVID-19. The prospective study material was composed of cDNA or gDNA derived from T cells, B-cell-depleted T cells, or PBMCs. Deeply sampled blood TCRbeta repertoires from subjects exposed to, actively infected with, or recovered from COVID-19 were included in the dataset. The repertoires were released in a freely available public database intended as a resource for research on the immune response to SARS-CoV-2. The samples were drawn from the first 160 participants of the ongoing ImmuneRACE study and from about 1,200 subjects provided by 6 global collaborators. Nearly every sample came with metadata listing a de-identified subject ID, COVID-19 status, age in years and sex. Where HLA class I and class II types were available, the types were taken from metadata supplied by the sample provider, not from assay-based typing.

Regarding this clone: This clone's antigen is unknown. Base qualities are missing; no much larger clone stands one base away.

One collaborating source in Seattle enrolled patients while the patients were actively infected and followed the patients over time throughout the course of disease. Each collaborating institution followed its own protocols to collect whole blood in K2EDTA tubes. For TCRbeta analysis, collaborator samples were shipped as frozen whole blood, as isolated PBMCs, or as DNA extracted from either sample type. TCRbeta CDR3 regions were amplified from genomic DNA using the immunoSEQ Assay, a bias-controlled multiplex PCR. In the paper's pipeline: Nucleated cell counts per sample were estimated from amplification of reference gene primers within the assay. Sequence reads were collapsed and filtered to measure the absolute abundance of every unique TCRbeta CDR3 rearrangement. For each sample, productive Simpson clonality was calculated as the square root of Simpson's diversity index over productive rearrangements. Imported from immuneACCESS, the table was reduced by TCRdb to in-frame sequences with V and J called. These copies leave out some clones; in studies compared against another copy, an unresolved V gene accounts for under half, and the cause of the remainder is not known. D and trimming were read from the DNA, whereas the V and J calls and clone size are those reported in that table. The sample table lists some 110,000 clones, more than 80% of them with a count of one. The ten largest account for around 3.3% of the sample.

The germline V and J ends show losses of 4 bases and 0 bases respectively, and no gene match explains 6 bases of the junction. In the germline V gene, CDR1 corresponds to MDHEN and CDR2 to SYDVKM. The CDR3 covers 17 residues, taking in both the cysteine and the phenylalanine. Only CDR3 DNA is held: 51 bases, read in frame from base 1. Broader findings and caveats from the paper: How much clinical and demographic metadata was included differed by source and by participant, and the metadata was provided uncurated.

This sequence uses TRBV28 and TRBJ2-6; the central 7 bases match TRBD1. The receptor was derived from a woman over 75 with COVID-19, enrolled during active disease. The sample taken for sequencing was peripheral blood. In nucleotides, the sequence is TGTGCCAGCAGTTCCACAGGGGCGACCTCTGGGGCCAACGTCCTGACTTTC. It specifies CASSSTGATSGANVLTF. Here the CDR3 is joined to the reference TRBV28 and TRBJ2-6 genes, and the full variable domain is: DVKVTQSSRYLVKRTGEKVFLECVQDMDHENMFWYRQDPGLGLRLIYFSYDVKMKEKGDIPEGYSVSREKKERFSLILESASTNQTSMYLCASSSTGATSGANVLTFGAGSRLTVL.